This is a list of T cell receptor beta chains from one sample in a study of cytomegalovirus exposure and HLA in healthy donors. TCRdb's table, derived via immunoSEQ multiplex PCR, lists solely in-frame clones and lacks some. This table holds roughly 180,000 clones, 84% found once. Input material: PBMCs. The receptor set was obtained from a girl aged 5-17 years in good health and CMV-seropositive. CDR3s include the opening cysteine and the closing phenylalanine or tryptophan. The D gene is left open where the match is weak. A row's size may be missing; if present it is once, few, many or a size class.

J gene	clone size	D gene	V gene	CDR3 DNA	CDR3 protein
TRBJ2-4	NA	TRBD2	TRBV7-2	TGTGCCAGCAGCTTTAGCGGGGGGTTAGCCAAAAACAGTCAGTACTTC	CASSFSGGLAKNSQYF
TRBJ1-1	NA	NA	TRBV19	TGTGCCAGTAGTTCCTACAGGGACATGAACACTGAAGCTTTCTTT	CASSSYRDMNTEAFF
TRBJ1-5	NA	NA	TRBV5-6	TGTGCCAGCAACTTGGGGGGGCAGAGTCAGCCCCAGCATTTT	CASNLGGQSQPQHF
TRBJ1-1	NA	NA	TRBV29-1	TGCAGCGTTGAAGGTGTTTACAGAAACCCTGAAGCTTTCTTT	CSVEGVYRNPEAFF
TRBJ1-2	NA	TRBD1	TRBV6-6	TGTGCCAGCAGTTACTCAAAAGACAGGGGAGATTATGGCTACACCTTC	CASSYSKDRGDYGYTF
TRBJ2-7	NA	TRBD1	TRBV11-2	TGTGCCGGACAGGGCATTTCCTACGAGCAGTACTTC	CAGQGISYEQYF
TRBJ1-2	NA	TRBD1	TRBV9	TGTGCCAGCAGCACGGGACAGCTTAACTATGGCTACACCTTC	CASSTGQLNYGYTF
TRBJ2-1	NA	TRBD2	TRBV6-1	TGTGCCAGCACCACTAGCGGGGAGTCCTACAATGAGCAGTTCTTC	CASTTSGESYNEQFF
TRBJ1-5	NA	NA	TRBV19	TGTGCCAGTAGTACCTTGGGAGGAAGCAATCAGCCCCAGCATTTT	CASSTLGGSNQPQHF
TRBJ1-1	NA	NA	TRBV6-5	TGTGCCAGCAGTTACTCCCGGGATACTGAAGCTTTCTTT	CASSYSRDTEAFF
TRBJ2-1	NA	TRBD1	TRBV27	TGTGCCAGCAGTCCAGGGGGCGAGGGCAATGAGCAGTTCTTC	CASSPGGEGNEQFF
TRBJ1-2	NA	NA	TRBV20-1	TGCAGTGCTCTAGGGGGACCTGGCTACACCTTC	CSALGGPGYTF
TRBJ2-2	once	NA	TRBV11-2	TGTGCCAGCAGCTCCCGACAGGTGAACACCGGGGAGCTGTTTTTT	CASSSRQVNTGELFF
TRBJ1-2	NA	TRBD1	TRBV2	TGTGCCAGCAGGGGGGACAGACCTCCCCCTAACTATGGCTACACCTTC	CASRGDRPPPNYGYTF
TRBJ2-1	NA	TRBD2	TRBV4-1	TGCGCCAGCAGCGCCGGGACTAGCACTGTTGAGCAGTTCTTC	CASSAGTSTVEQFF
TRBJ1-2	NA	TRBD1	TRBV7-2	TGTGCCAGCAGCCCGGGGGGACAGGGGTGGGGCTACACCTTC	CASSPGGQGWGYTF
TRBJ2-7	NA	NA	TRBV5-4	TGTGCTAGCAGGGGCCCTACCTACGAGCAGTACTTC	CASRGPTYEQYF
TRBJ2-7	NA	TRBD1	TRBV27	TGTGCCAGCAGTCTCGACAGGGTAGGCGAGCAGTACTTC	CASSLDRVGEQYF
TRBJ2-5	NA	TRBD1	TRBV11-2	TGTGCCAGCAGCCCCGGGGGTGGACAGGGTGGAGAGACCCAGTACTTC	CASSPGGGQGGETQYF
TRBJ1-2	NA	TRBD1	TRBV27	TGTGCCAGCAGCCCGACAGGGAACTATGGCTACACCTTC	CASSPTGNYGYTF
TRBJ1-3	NA	NA	TRBV9	TGTGCCAGCAGCGTAGAGGGGGGAAACACCATATATTTT	CASSVEGGNTIYF
TRBJ2-5	NA	NA	TRBV27	TGTGCCAGCAGTTTGGGGCCCAATTCGCAGTACTTC	CASSLGPNSQYF
TRBJ2-5	NA	TRBD2	TRBV5-4	TGTGCCAGCAGCCCGGGACTAGCGGACCAAGACACCCAGTACTTC	CASSPGLADQDTQYF
TRBJ1-2	NA	NA	TRBV11-3	TGTGCCAGCAGCATGGGGCGGGAGTATGGCTACACCTTC	CASSMGREYGYTF
TRBJ2-7	NA	NA	TRBV11-2	TGTGCCAGCGCCCCCATTTCTCGGAGCGGAGACTACGAGCAGTACTTC	CASAPISRSGDYEQYF
TRBJ1-1	NA	NA	TRBV11-2	TGTGCCAGCAGCCGTTCAATGACTGCGAACACTGAAGCTTTCTTT	CASSRSMTANTEAFF
TRBJ2-3	NA	TRBD2	TRBV7-8	TGTGCCAGCAGCTACGGCGTAGGGGCTGGGGGGGGGAATACGCAGTATTTT	CASSYGVGAGGGNTQYF
TRBJ2-5	NA	NA	TRBV14	TGTGCCAGCAGCCCAAAGGGGGTAGAGACCCAGTACTTC	CASSPKGVETQYF
TRBJ1-1	NA	NA	TRBV5-6	TGTGCCAGCAGCTTGAGGTCGCCGGGTGAAGGAACTGAAGCTTTCTTT	CASSLRSPGEGTEAFF
TRBJ2-5	NA	TRBD2	TRBV4-1	TGCGCCAGCAGCCAAGATTCCAGCGGGGTCCAAGAGACCCAGTACTTC	CASSQDSSGVQETQYF
TRBJ1-2	NA	NA	TRBV1	TGCACCAGCAGCCAAGTCGGCCCACTAAGTTTCGGGGGCTACACCTTC	CTSSQVGPLSFGGYTF
TRBJ2-3	once	TRBD1	TRBV10-3	TGTGCCATCAGTAAACTAGGACAGGGGCCCACAGATACGCAGTATTTT	CAISKLGQGPTDTQYF
TRBJ1-6	few	NA	TRBV21-1	TGTGCCAGCAGCACACAGGGTTGTAATTCACCCCTCCACTTT	CASSTQGCNSPLHF
TRBJ1-1	NA	NA	TRBV6-5	TGTGCCAGCAGTCTACAGGGTACGAGGACTGAAGCTTTCTTT	CASSLQGTRTEAFF
TRBJ1-2	NA	TRBD1	TRBV29-1	TGCAGCGTTTCTCGGGGACAGCCCTATGGCTACACCTTC	CSVSRGQPYGYTF
TRBJ2-1	once	NA	TRBV9	TGTGCCAGCAGCGTCGGACAGCCCAATGAGCAGTTCTTC	CASSVGQPNEQFF
TRBJ2-1	NA	NA	TRBV7-9	TGTGCCAGCAGCTACTCGACGCCCACGGGGGATGAGCAGTTCTTC	CASSYSTPTGDEQFF
TRBJ2-3	NA	TRBD2	TRBV6-5	TGTGCCAGCAGTTACGGGCGGGGGGGCACAGATACGCAGTATTTT	CASSYGRGGTDTQYF
TRBJ2-3	NA	TRBD2	TRBV4-2	TGTGCCAGCAGCCTCGGACTAGCGTCAGATACGCAGTATTTT	CASSLGLASDTQYF
TRBJ1-1	NA	NA	TRBV9	TGTGCCAGCGGAGGGGGGGCCGGGAACACTGAAGCTTTCTTT	CASGGGAGNTEAFF
TRBJ1-2	NA	NA	TRBV13	TGTGCCAGCAGCTACGGGGGGTATGGCTACACCTTC	CASSYGGYGYTF
TRBJ2-6	NA	NA	TRBV9	TGTGCCAGTGATACGAGGCGCTCTGGGGCCAACGTCCTGACTTTC	CASDTRRSGANVLTF
TRBJ1-4	NA	TRBD1	TRBV7-9	TGTGCCAGCAGTACAGGGGGAATCGAAAAACTGTTTTTT	CASSTGGIEKLFF
TRBJ1-3	NA	TRBD1	TRBV2	TGTGCCAGCAGAGAAGGGGGCCCCGGAAACACCATATATTTT	CASREGGPGNTIYF
TRBJ2-7	NA	TRBD2	TRBV10-3	TGTGCCATCAGTGTGGGGGGACTAGCGGGGGGGGCCTACGAGCAGTACTTC	CAISVGGLAGGAYEQYF
TRBJ2-5	NA	TRBD2	TRBV5-1	TGCGCCAGCTCGCCGGGACTAGCGGGGGGGCAAGAGACCCAGTACTTC	CASSPGLAGGQETQYF
TRBJ1-1	NA	TRBD1	TRBV2	TGTGCCAGCATCCGGGACAGCTCGAACACTGAAGCTTTCTTT	CASIRDSSNTEAFF
TRBJ1-3	NA	NA	TRBV7-8	TGTGCCAGCAGTATGGCTGCCTCTGGAAACACCATATATTTT	CASSMAASGNTIYF
TRBJ2-1	NA	TRBD2	TRBV5-1	TGCGCCAGCAGCTTGGGTGCGGGGGGCACCAATGAGCAGTTCTTC	CASSLGAGGTNEQFF